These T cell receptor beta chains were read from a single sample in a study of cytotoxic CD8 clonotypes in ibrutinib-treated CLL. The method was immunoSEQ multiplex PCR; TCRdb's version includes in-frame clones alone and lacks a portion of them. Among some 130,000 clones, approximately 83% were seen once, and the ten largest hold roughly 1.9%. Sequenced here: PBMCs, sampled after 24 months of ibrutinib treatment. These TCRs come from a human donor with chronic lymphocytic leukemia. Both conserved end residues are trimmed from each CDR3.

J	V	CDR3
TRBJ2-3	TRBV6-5	ATKTDSDTQY
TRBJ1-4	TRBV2	ASTGQGWEKLF
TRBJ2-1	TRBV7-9	ASSPAGTGSYNEQF
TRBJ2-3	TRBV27	ASSFRGVQGTQY
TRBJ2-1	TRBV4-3	ASSQDASTGYNEQF
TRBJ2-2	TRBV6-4	ASSRDRGPNTGELF
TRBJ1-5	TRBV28	ASSRPTLDRGFSNQPQH
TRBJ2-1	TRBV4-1	ASSQDRTGRENEQF
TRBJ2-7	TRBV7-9	ASSLDSPYEQY
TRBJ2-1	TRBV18	ASSPRGVQF
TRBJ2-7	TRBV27	ASSPRDWAYEQY
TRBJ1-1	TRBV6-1	ASKPRGRGAEAF
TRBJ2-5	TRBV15	ATSRVALRAQETQY